This TCR beta chain was identified during a study of blood T cell repertoires in COVID-19. On the study more broadly: Collection of acute and convalescent COVID-19 samples took place in the United States, Italy and Spain. PBMCs, B-cell-depleted T cells, or T cells provided the cDNA or gDNA that made up the material.

The CDR3 length is 13 residues. Germline V CDR1 and CDR2: ENHRY, SYGVKD. The germline V and J ends were trimmed by 11 bases and 5 bases, with 19 bases remaining between them. Original analysis: Estimated nucleated cell counts came from reference gene primer amplification. Method: immunoSEQ multiplex PCR; TCRdb's copy keeps in-frame clones and lacks some. V and J calls and clone size are as listed in that table; D and trimming were resolved from the DNA. The sample yields approximately 140,000 clones, roughly 86% seen once. The rearrangement links TRBV10-3 to TRBJ2-7; D perhaps matches TRBD2 (6 bases). The sequenced material came from peripheral blood. The receptor's source is a man between 45 and 60 years old with active or convalescent COVID-19. The CDR3 DNA is TGTGCCGTCAAGGAGGCTAGCGTGGACGAGCAGTACTTC. Translation: CAVKEASVDEQYF.